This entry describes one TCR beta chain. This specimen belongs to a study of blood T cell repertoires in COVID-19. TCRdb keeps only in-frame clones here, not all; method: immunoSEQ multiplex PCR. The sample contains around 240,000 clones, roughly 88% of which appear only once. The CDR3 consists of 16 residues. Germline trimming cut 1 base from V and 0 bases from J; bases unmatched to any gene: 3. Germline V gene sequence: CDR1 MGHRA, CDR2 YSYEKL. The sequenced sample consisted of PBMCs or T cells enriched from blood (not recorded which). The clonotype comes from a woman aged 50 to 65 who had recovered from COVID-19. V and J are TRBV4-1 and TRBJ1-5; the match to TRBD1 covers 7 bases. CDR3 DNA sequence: TGCGCCAGCAGCCAAGGGACAGGCTATAGCAATCAGCCCCAGCATTTT. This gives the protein CASSQGTGYSNQPQHF.